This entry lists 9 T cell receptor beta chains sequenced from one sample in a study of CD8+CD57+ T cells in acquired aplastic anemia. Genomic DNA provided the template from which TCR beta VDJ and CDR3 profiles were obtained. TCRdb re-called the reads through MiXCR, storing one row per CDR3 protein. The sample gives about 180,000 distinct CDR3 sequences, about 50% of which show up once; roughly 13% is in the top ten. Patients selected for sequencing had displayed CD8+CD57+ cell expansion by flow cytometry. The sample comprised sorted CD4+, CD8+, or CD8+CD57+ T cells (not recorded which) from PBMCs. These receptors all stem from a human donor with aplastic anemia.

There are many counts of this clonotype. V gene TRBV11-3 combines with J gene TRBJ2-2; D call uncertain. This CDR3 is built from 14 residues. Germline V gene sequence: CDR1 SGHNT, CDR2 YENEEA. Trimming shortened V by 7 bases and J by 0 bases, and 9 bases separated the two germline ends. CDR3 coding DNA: TGTGCCAGCACCTTGACCCCGAACACCGGGGAGCTGTTTTTT. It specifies CASTLTPNTGELFF. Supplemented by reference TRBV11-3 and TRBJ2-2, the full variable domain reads EAGVVQSPRYKIIEKKQPVAFWCNPISGHNTLYWYLQNLGQGPELLIRYENEEAVDDSQLPKDRFSAERLKGVDSTLKIQPAELGDSAVYLCASTLTPNTGELFFGEGSRLTVL.

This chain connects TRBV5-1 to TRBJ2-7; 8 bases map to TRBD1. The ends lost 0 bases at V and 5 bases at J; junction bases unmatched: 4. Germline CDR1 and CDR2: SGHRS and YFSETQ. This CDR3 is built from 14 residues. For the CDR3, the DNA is TGCGCCAGCAGCTTGGGAGGACAGGGTCACGAGCAGTACTTC. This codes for CASSLGGQGHEQYF.

DNA of the CDR3: TGTGCCAGCAGCCAAGATAGAAGCGGGGAGGCCTACAATGAGCAGTTCTTC. Amino acids: CASSQDRSGEAYNEQFF. The J gene is TRBJ2-1, the V gene TRBV3-1, with 7 positions matching TRBD2. The germline gives CDR1 LGHDT, CDR2 YNNKEL (reference sequence). Trimming took 0 bases from V and 2 from J; bases not matched to a gene: 7. This CDR3 contains 17 residues.

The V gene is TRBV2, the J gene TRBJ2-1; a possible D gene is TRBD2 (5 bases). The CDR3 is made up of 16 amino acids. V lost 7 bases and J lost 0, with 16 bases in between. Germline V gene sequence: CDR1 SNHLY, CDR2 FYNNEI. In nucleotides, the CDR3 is TGTGCCAGCACCGAGGGCCATATTAGCTCCTACAATGAGCAGTTCTTC. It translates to CASTEGHISSYNEQFF.

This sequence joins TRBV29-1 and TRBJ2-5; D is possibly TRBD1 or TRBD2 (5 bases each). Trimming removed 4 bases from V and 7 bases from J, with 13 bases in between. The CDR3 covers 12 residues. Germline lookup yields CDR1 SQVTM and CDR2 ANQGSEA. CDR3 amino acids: CSVGGGSGTQYF. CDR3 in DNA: TGCAGCGTTGGTGGGGGATCGGGGACCCAGTACTTC.

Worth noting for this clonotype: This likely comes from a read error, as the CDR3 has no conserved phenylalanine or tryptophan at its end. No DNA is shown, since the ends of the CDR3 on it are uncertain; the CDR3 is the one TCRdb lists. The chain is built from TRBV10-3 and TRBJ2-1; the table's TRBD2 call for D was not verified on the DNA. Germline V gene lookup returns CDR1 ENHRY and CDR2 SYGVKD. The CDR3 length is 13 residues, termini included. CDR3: CATLAGVNNEQLS.

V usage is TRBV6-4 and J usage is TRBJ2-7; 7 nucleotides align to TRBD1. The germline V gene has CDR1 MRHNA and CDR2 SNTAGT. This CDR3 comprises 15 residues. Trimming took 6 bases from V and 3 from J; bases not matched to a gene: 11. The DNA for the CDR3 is TGTGCCAGCAGGGCATCAGGGGGAAGCTTCTACGAGCAGTACTTC. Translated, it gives CASRASGGSFYEQYF.

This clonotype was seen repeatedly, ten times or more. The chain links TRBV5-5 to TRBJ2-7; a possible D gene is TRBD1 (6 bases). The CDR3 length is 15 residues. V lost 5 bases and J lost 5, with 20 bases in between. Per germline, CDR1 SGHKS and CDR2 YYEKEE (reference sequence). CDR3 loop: CASRRSGSGGHEQYF. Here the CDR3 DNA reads TGTGCCAGCAGGAGAAGTGGGTCTGGGGGCCACGAGCAGTACTTC. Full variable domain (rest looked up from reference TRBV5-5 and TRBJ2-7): DAGVTQSPTHLIKTRGQQVTLRCSPISGHKSVSWYQQVLGQGPQFIFQYYEKEERGRGNFPDRFSARQFPNYSSELNVNALLLGDSALYLCASRRSGSGGHEQYFGPGTRLTVT.

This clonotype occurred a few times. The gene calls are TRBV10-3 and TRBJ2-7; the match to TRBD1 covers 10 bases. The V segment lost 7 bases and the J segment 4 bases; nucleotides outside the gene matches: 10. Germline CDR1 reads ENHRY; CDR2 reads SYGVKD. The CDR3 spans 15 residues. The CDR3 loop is CAITPQGGQGYEQYF. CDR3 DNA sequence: TGTGCCATCACCCCCCAAGGGGGACAGGGGTACGAGCAGTACTTC.